This T cell receptor (beta chain) was sequenced for a study of T cells in Graves' hyperthyroidism and ophthalmopathy. Whole-study results and caveats: Most thyroid clonotypes expanded above 0.001 appeared in blood too.

In regard to this clonotype: Its antigen is not identified.

TCR beta CDR3 regions were amplified from RNA transcripts. Initially, a first-round RT-PCR of the TCR CDR3 employed the HTBI primer set. TCRdb independently ran MiXCR on the multiplex PCR reads; one entry per CDR3 protein. The table records nearly 750,000 distinct CDR3 sequences, just over 35% of them present only once. V was trimmed by 3 bases and J by 4 bases, leaving 16 bases between them. CDR3 size: 16 residues. Per the germline V gene, CDR1 is LNHDA and CDR2 is SQIVND (reference sequence). The sequenced sample was blood. The clonotype originates from a woman aged 40 to 49 with Graves' hyperthyroidism. This sequence joins TRBV19 and TRBJ1-3, with no clear D. CDR3 residues: CASSIGWLGGGNTIYF. In nucleotides, the CDR3 is TGTGCCAGTAGTATTGGGTGGCTCGGCGGAGGAAACACCATATATTTT.